This T cell receptor beta chain was observed in a study of early T cells in non-severe SARS-CoV-2 infection. The study's findings and limits: Anti-spike CD8 responses were favored in VDJdb matching, and private and CD4 specificities were missed.

The J segment lost 4 bases and the V segment lost 5 bases, leaving 2 bases of the junction unmatched. The CDR3 is 13 residues long. Unique molecular identifier tags were affixed to discrete cDNA molecules. Each CDR3 protein is one row after TCRdb ran MiXCR on the 5' RACE reads. Here the sample spans tens of thousands of distinct CDR3 sequences, about 9.7% being singletons. With regard to this clonotype: As yet, its antigen is unknown.

This receptor was identified in an adult who was a healthcare worker with PCR-confirmed SARS-CoV-2 infection or an uninfected control (not recorded which). Material for sequencing was whole blood. The chain employs TRBV12-3 or TRBV12-4 and TRBJ2-1; 7 bases line up with TRBD2. CDR3 nucleotide sequence: TGTGCCAGCAGTCTCGGGAGGTACAATGAGCAGTTCTTC. It specifies CASSLGRYNEQFF.